The entry below describes one TCR beta chain. V dropped 6 bases and J dropped 4; count of bases not matched to a gene: 5. CDR1 is MNHEY and CDR2 is SVGAGI in the germline V gene. The CDR3 is made up of 13 amino acids. The data were taken from a study of blood T cell repertoires in COVID-19. TCRdb keeps only in-frame clones here, not all; method: immunoSEQ multiplex PCR. The top ten clones hold about 3% of a sample with more than 85,000 clones, 88% of them seen once. Source material: peripheral blood. The source is a woman older than 75 with acute or convalescent COVID-19. The chain uses TRBV6-5 and TRBJ1-2, with 7 bases matching TRBD1. The CDR3 DNA reads TGTGCCAGCAGCTTTGACAGGGCCTATGGCTACACCTTC. The encoded protein is CASSFDRAYGYTF.